These 10 T cell receptor beta chains originate from one sample sequenced in a study of beta chain features in type 1 diabetes (dated by TCRdb to 2016 to 2019). What the study reported, not specific to this receptor: Type 1 diabetes patients showed a moderate but significant shortening of TCRB CDR3 length in all four CD4+ subsets.

Library preparation was by the immunoSEQ multiplex PCR assay. All of the isolated RNA was reverse transcribed with the High Capacity cDNA Reverse Transcription Kit, so expressed TCRB transcripts were sequenced. TCRdb limited this immuneACCESS table to in-frame rearrangements with V and J called. A share of clones is missing; checked studies link under half to unresolved V genes, and the rest is unexplained. For this sample the table gives hundreds of thousands of clones, of which around an eighth were detected only once. Of the sample, 0.017% is held by the ten largest clones. Antigens of these TCRs are unknown. The material sequenced was naive CD4+ T cells from blood. The cell subset or site label of this sample denotes: true naive CD4+ T cells. Receptor source: a man younger than 45 with type 1 diabetes.

The table lists this clone with a few counts. V gene TRBV29-1 combines with J gene TRBJ2-7; 7 bases are a match to TRBD1. This CDR3 spans 13 amino acids. The germline CDR1 and CDR2 sequences are SQVTM and ANQGSEA. V gave up 4 bases and J gave up 5 bases; unmatched junction bases: 8. CDR3 sequence: CSVVQGWGNEQYF. The CDR3 DNA is TGCAGCGTTGTACAGGGGTGGGGGAACGAGCAGTACTTC.

The chain recombines TRBV5-4 with TRBJ2-6, with a possible D match to TRBD1 (5 bases). Trimming left V 3 bases short and J 0 bases short, with 16 bases between. The CDR3 spans 18 residues. The germline CDR1 and CDR2 sequences are SGHNT and YYREEE (reference sequence). Here the CDR3 DNA reads TGTGCCAGCAGCTGGGCAGGGAACGTAATCTCTGGGGCCAACGTCCTGACTTTC. Its protein product is CASSWAGNVISGANVLTF.

J is TRBJ2-5 and V is TRBV30, with 7 bases aligning to TRBD2. Looked up from germline, CDR1 is GTSNPN and CDR2 is SVGIG (reference sequence). V was pared by 4 bases and J by 11 bases, with 10 bases of the junction left unmatched. The CDR3 extends over 12 amino acids. This CDR3 is CAWKWLAGEQYF. Here the CDR3 DNA reads TGTGCCTGGAAGTGGTTGGCGGGGGAGCAGTACTTC.

This clone was observed a few times. The rearrangement joins TRBV5-4 to TRBJ2-5, with a tentative D call TRBD1 (6 bases). The germline V gene encodes CDR1 SGHNT and CDR2 YYREEE (reference sequence). V shed 4 bases and J shed 7 bases, with 17 bases lying between them. The CDR3 sequence is 14 residues long. CDR3 amino acids: CASSQDSRSRTQYF. As DNA, the CDR3 is TGTGCCAGCAGCCAGGACAGCCGTTCTCGGACCCAGTACTTC.

The genes are TRBV9 and TRBJ1-3; D gene unclear. In germline, CDR1 is SGDLS, CDR2 YYNGEE. The CDR3 covers 16 residues. V lost 1 base to trimming and J lost 2 bases, with 13 bases between them. This CDR3 is CASSVRAGEAGNTIYF. DNA of the CDR3: TGTGCCAGCAGCGTACGGGCCGGGGAGGCTGGAAACACCATATATTTT.

This clone was observed a few times. The V call is TRBV19, the J call TRBJ2-2; 7 bases map to TRBD2. Per the germline V gene, CDR1 is LNHDA and CDR2 is SQIVND (reference sequence). This CDR3 spans 15 amino acids. J gave up 0 bases and V 5 bases, and 3 bases lay outside the gene matches. The CDR3, as DNA: TGTGCCAGTAGTCTCCGGGGGGCGAACACCGGGGAGCTGTTTTTT. Protein: CASSLRGANTGELFF.

This rearrangement joins TRBV4-3 to TRBJ2-1, with 8 bases aligning to TRBD2. The length of the CDR3 is 15 residues. Germline loops: CDR1 LGHNA, CDR2 YSLEER. After removal of 4 bases from V and 4 bases from J, the junction contained 6 bases not matched to a gene. The CDR3 DNA reads TGCGCCAGCAGCCTACGACTAGCGTTGTACAATGAGCAGTTCTTC. Amino acids: CASSLRLALYNEQFF.

The chain carries TRBV15 and TRBJ1-1; 9 bases are shared with TRBD1. Germline V CDR1 and CDR2: LNHNV, YYDKDF (reference sequence). J lost 8 bases, V lost 5 bases, and 9 bases had no gene match. This CDR3 spans 14 amino acids. The CDR3 nucleotides read TGTGCCACCAGCGATCCGGGACAGGGAATAGAAGCTTTCTTT. This translates into CATSDPGQGIEAFF.

This chain links TRBV30 with TRBJ2-1, with 13 bases matching TRBD2. After removal of 0 bases from V and 3 bases from J, the junction contained 2 bases not matched to a gene. The CDR3 length is 16 residues. CDR1 is GTSNPN, CDR2 SVGIG, per germline (reference sequence). CDR3 region: CAWSVGLAGVYNEQFF. The CDR3 nucleotides read TGTGCCTGGAGTGTAGGACTAGCGGGAGTCTACAATGAGCAGTTCTTC. Full variable domain (rest looked up from reference TRBV30 and TRBJ2-1): SQTIHQWPATLVQPVGSPLSLECTVEGTSNPNLYWYRQAAGRGLQLLFYSVGIGQISSEVPQNLSASRPQDRQFILSSKKLLLSDSGFYLCAWSVGLAGVYNEQFFGPGTRLTVL.

The DNA of the CDR3 is TGTGCCAGCAGCTCGGGGACTAGCGGGAGGGCCAGGGCTCGGTTCTTC. It translates to CASSSGTSGRARARFF. This sequence joins TRBV7-8 and TRBJ2-1, with 16 bases aligning to TRBD2. The germline V gene encodes CDR1 SGHVS and CDR2 FQNEAQ. This CDR3 region has 16 residues. J was trimmed by 15 bases and V by 4 bases; bases with no gene match: 12.